The 9 T cell receptor beta chains reported below all come from one sample, sequenced in a study of blood T cell repertoires in COVID-19. The method was immunoSEQ multiplex PCR; TCRdb's version includes in-frame clones alone and lacks a portion of them. The table has roughly 280,000 clones, approximately 88% seen once. Source material: peripheral blood. The receptors were gathered from a man aged 50 or older with acute or convalescent COVID-19.

The chain uses TRBV7-2 and TRBJ1-5, with 8 bases fitting TRBD1. The CDR3 extends over 15 amino acids. The germline CDR1 and CDR2 sequences are SGHTA and FQGNSA. Trimming cost V 5 bases and J 5 bases; bases outside gene matches: 8. This CDR3 is CASSARDRRYQPQHF. DNA for the CDR3: TGTGCCAGCAGCGCAAGGGACAGGAGATATCAGCCCCAGCATTTT.

This rearrangement joins TRBV12-5 to TRBJ1-2; 11 bases map to TRBD1. This CDR3 is built from 14 residues. J gave up 8 bases and V 5 bases, and 7 bases lay outside the gene matches. Germline loops: CDR1 LGHNT, CDR2 FRNRAP. The chain's CDR3 is CASGAGQGAGGYTF. Here the CDR3 DNA reads TGTGCTAGTGGTGCAGGACAGGGGGCTGGGGGCTACACCTTC.

This rearrangement joins TRBV6-5 to TRBJ1-2; TRBD1 is a possible D gene (5 bases). This CDR3 is built from 15 residues. Germline assignment: CDR1 MNHEY and CDR2 SVGAGI. Trimming left V 2 bases short and J 4 bases short, with 14 bases between. The CDR3 spells CASSYQGDSRYGYTF. For the CDR3, the DNA is TGTGCCAGCAGTTACCAAGGGGATTCGCGCTATGGCTACACCTTC.

This chain joins TRBV13 and TRBJ2-1; perhaps TRBD1 as D (5 bases). The V gene lost 5 bases and the J gene lost 7 bases, with 15 bases spanning the gap. This CDR3 has 14 residues. Looked up from germline, CDR1 is PRHDT and CDR2 is FYEKMQ (reference sequence). The CDR3 is CASSPQTAGNEQFF. DNA of the CDR3: TGTGCCAGCAGCCCACAGACAGCAGGGAATGAGCAGTTCTTC.

The sample holds one count of this clone. This chain links TRBV6-5 with TRBJ2-3; 9 bases fit TRBD1. J lost 4 bases, V lost 10 bases, and 6 bases had no gene match. The CDR3 consists of 13 residues. The germline gives CDR1 MNHEY, CDR2 SVGAGI. As DNA, the CDR3 is TGTGCCACAAGGACAGGGGAGGCAGATACGCAGTATTTT. Its protein product is CATRTGEADTQYF.

V usage is TRBV9 and J usage is TRBJ2-1, with a tentative D call TRBD2 (7 bases). The CDR3 loop spans 15 amino acids. Looked up from germline, CDR1 is SGDLS and CDR2 is YYNGEE. With 3 bases removed from V and 6 bases from J, the gap between germline ends came to 16 bases. The CDR3 here is CASSAPAGAINEQFF. For the CDR3, the DNA is TGTGCCAGCAGCGCCCCCGCGGGGGCCATCAATGAGCAGTTCTTC.

This clone was seen just once. The chain combines TRBV10-3 with TRBJ1-1; D remains unclear. The CDR3 contains 14 residues. CDR1 and CDR2 from the germline V gene are ENHRY and SYGVKD. V was pared by 2 bases and J by 0 bases, with 7 bases between. CDR3 nucleotides: TGTGCCATCAGTGAGCGGCGGTTGAACACTGAAGCTTTCTTT. It translates to CAISERRLNTEAFF.

This clone was picked up many times. V usage is TRBV27 and J usage is TRBJ2-5, with 7 bases that match TRBD2. This CDR3 has 15 residues. CDR1 and CDR2 from the germline V gene are MNHEY and SMNVEV (reference sequence). J lost 2 bases, V lost 5 bases, and 8 bases had no gene match. CDR3 sequence (DNA): TGTGCCAGCAGTGCCGGACTAGTTGGGCAAGAGACCCAGTACTTC. Protein product: CASSAGLVGQETQYF.

The chain recombines TRBV29-1 with TRBJ1-1; D is ambiguous. The CDR3 is made up of 15 amino acids. Germline values: CDR1 SQVTM, CDR2 ANQGSEA. V shed 4 bases and J shed 6 bases, with 21 bases lying between them. CDR3 nucleotides: TGCAGCGTTGGGTGGCACATTGATTCCCCAGCTGAAGCTTTCTTT. Its translation: CSVGWHIDSPAEAFF. Full variable domain (rest looked up from reference TRBV29-1 and TRBJ1-1): SAVISQKPSRDICQRGTSLTIQCQVDSQVTMMFWYRQQPGQSLTLIATANQGSEATYESGFVIDKFPISRPNLTFSTLTVSNMSPEDSSIYLCSVGWHIDSPAEAFFGQGTRLTVV.